Reported below is one T cell receptor (beta chain). Its specificity is not known. With V trimmed by 1 base and J by 4 bases, 8 bases remained unmatched. Per the germline V gene, CDR1 is LGHNA and CDR2 is YSLEER. The CDR3 is 16 amino acids. This sample was taken from a study of cytomegalovirus exposure and HLA in healthy donors. Study-wide points: It was found in a later analysis that first-cohort TCR clusters tended to co-occur in the 90 to 150 validation repertoires. Investigators reported over 150 TCR beta chains as tied to cytomegalovirus.

The table came from immunoSEQ multiplex PCR; TCRdb's copy has only in-frame clones and leaves some out. The sample shows tens of thousands of clones, around 90% of them seen only once. V gene TRBV4-3 combines with J gene TRBJ1-1; 8 bases line up with TRBD1. Sequenced input: PBMCs. This receptor was obtained from a man in his late teens or twenties in good health and CMV-seronegative. The CDR3 nucleotides read TGCGCCAGCAGCCAAGTCTCAGGGGGCTGGGGCACTGAAGCTTTCTTT. Translated, it gives CASSQVSGGWGTEAFF.